The clone carrying this T cell receptor (beta chain) was counted only a few times. Its target is not known. The CDR3 consists of 13 residues. The germline gives CDR1 MDHEN, CDR2 SYDVKM. After removal of 5 bases from V and 4 bases from J, the junction contained 4 bases not matched to a gene. This entry is derived from a study of T cell repertoires in cytomegalovirus infection. Study-level findings and limits: Individuals carrying CMV plus the relevant HLA were identified by cumulative frequency of public TCR beta families.

TCRdb analysed the reads with MiXCR anew, one entry per CDR3 protein. The data hold some 500,000 distinct CDR3 sequences, with 33% observed a single time. This receptor was taken from a human donor in good health (CMV status not recorded). Some clones in this sample may be carry-over from other donors' samples. This chain joins TRBV28 and TRBJ1-2, with 7 bases matching TRBD1. This material consisted of cultured PBMCs, taken from culture after CMV antigen stimulation. CDR3 sequence: CASSPRDSYGYTF. The CDR3 DNA reads as TGTGCCAGCAGTCCCCGGGACAGCTATGGCTACACCTTC.